This T cell receptor (beta chain) stems from a study of response to subunit inactivated influenza vaccine. Study conclusions and caveats: It was suggested by the authors that few new T cells are recruited by each seasonal influenza vaccination.

V dropped 6 bases and J dropped 7; count of bases not matched to a gene: 10. From germline, CDR1 is WSHSY and CDR2 SAAADI. This CDR3 spans 15 amino acids. TCRdb processed the RT-PCR reads anew with MiXCR; each CDR3 protein has one entry. Of about 540,000 distinct CDR3 sequences in the sample, 12% to 15% were seen once. A remark on this clonotype: The antigen remains unidentified.

The origin of this receptor is a man aged 45-65 years who received an inactivated influenza vaccine. The source was PBMCs from blood, collected 11 to 12 days after vaccination. V gene TRBV10-2 combines with J gene TRBJ2-3; 10 bases are a match to TRBD2. This CDR3 is CASSGGAGGFNTQYF. CDR3 bases: TGCGCCAGCAGCGGTGGAGCGGGGGGGTTCAATACGCAGTATTTT.